The 30 T cell receptor beta chains given below trace back to one sample, sequenced in a study of cytomegalovirus exposure and HLA in healthy donors. The PCR made use of 60 Vbeta and 13 Jbeta primers. Profiled with immunoSEQ multiplex PCR; TCRdb holds only in-frame clones, not every one. The sample has approximately 140,000 clones; roughly 80% are singletons. Specimen: PBMCs. These TCRs come from a man aged 35-49 years in good health and CMV-seropositive.

This chain joins TRBV2 and TRBJ2-5, with 8 bases lining up with TRBD2. The CDR3 covers 15 residues. With V trimmed by 3 bases and J by 7 bases, 10 bases remained unmatched. In germline, CDR1 is SNHLY, CDR2 FYNNEI. The chain's CDR3 is CASSETVAAGGTQYF. The CDR3 nucleotides read TGTGCCAGCAGTGAGACCGTGGCTGCGGGGGGGACCCAGTACTTC.

The chain is built from TRBV7-9 and TRBJ2-2, with TRBD2 identical over 14 bases. There are 17 residues in the CDR3. The V gene end was trimmed by 5 bases and the J gene end by 7 bases; junction bases not matched to a gene: 9. Germline assignment: CDR1 SEHNR and CDR2 FQNEAQ (reference sequence). CDR3 residues: CASSPGLAGVGHGELFF. The CDR3 region has the DNA TGTGCCAGCAGCCCGGGACTAGCGGGAGTGGGTCACGGGGAGCTGTTTTTT.

This clone was seen more than once but under ten times. The V and J genes are TRBV7-2 and TRBJ2-2; the D is unclear. This CDR3 is 15 amino acids long. Per germline, CDR1 SGHTA and CDR2 FQGNSA. Trimming took 2 bases from V and 4 from J, leaving 11 bases between them. The CDR3 bases are TGTGCCAGCAGCTTAAGGCCATGGGCCACCGGGGAGCTGTTTTTT. Its translation: CASSLRPWATGELFF.

V is TRBV11-2 and J is TRBJ2-5, with 9 bases lining up with TRBD1. V shed 5 bases and J 4 bases; nucleotides not matched to a gene: 11. The CDR3 is 16 residues long. CDR1 is SGHAT, CDR2 FQNNGV, per germline. The CDR3 region is CASSQRTGVTVETQYF. The CDR3, as DNA: TGTGCCAGCAGCCAGCGGACAGGGGTTACGGTAGAGACCCAGTACTTC.

The J gene is TRBJ2-5, the V gene TRBV7-2; tentative D call: TRBD2 (5 bases). V lost 2 bases and J 9 bases, leaving 16 bases between the germline ends. This CDR3 is 14 amino acids long. Germline V gene sequence: CDR1 SGHTA, CDR2 FQGNSA. CDR3 residues: CASSLRRGEMSQYF. CDR3 sequence (DNA): TGTGCCAGCAGCTTAAGGCGTGGGGAGATGTCCCAGTACTTC.

The gene calls are TRBV18 and TRBJ1-1, with D uncertain. Trimming stripped 2 bases from V and 0 bases from J, with 7 bases between. CDR1 is KGHSH, CDR2 LQKENI, per germline. The CDR3 covers 14 residues. This CDR3 is CASSPKQMNTEAFF. The CDR3 DNA is TGTGCCAGCTCACCAAAACAGATGAACACTGAAGCTTTCTTT.

The V and J genes are TRBV15 and TRBJ2-7, with 9 bases fitting TRBD2. V shed 0 bases, J shed 7 bases, and the junction held 10 bases outside the gene matches. The CDR3 extends over 16 amino acids. The germline CDR1 and CDR2 sequences are LNHNV and YYDKDF (reference sequence). The CDR3 sequence is CATSRDRLAGFGEQYF. The CDR3 DNA reads TGTGCCACCAGCAGAGATCGGCTAGCGGGATTTGGTGAGCAGTACTTC. The whole variable domain, filled in from reference TRBV15 and TRBJ2-7, reads DAMVIQNPRYQVTQFGKPVTLSCSQTLNHNVMYWYQQKSSQAPKLLFHYYDKDFNNEADTPDNFQSRRPNTSFCFLDIRSPGLGDTAMYLCATSRDRLAGFGEQYFGPGTRLTVT.

The gene calls are TRBV28 and TRBJ2-7, with TRBD1 as a possible D gene (5 bases). This CDR3 is built from 15 residues. CDR1 is MDHEN, CDR2 SYDVKM, per germline. V was trimmed by 3 bases and J by 3 bases, leaving 15 bases between them. CDR3 protein: CASSFRGARLYEQYF. In nucleotides, the CDR3 is TGTGCCAGCAGTTTTAGGGGCGCCCGTCTCTACGAGCAGTACTTC. Full variable domain (outside the CDR3, taken from reference TRBV28 and TRBJ2-7): DVKVTQSSRYLVKRTGEKVFLECVQDMDHENMFWYRQDPGLGLRLIYFSYDVKMKEKGDIPEGYSVSREKKERFSLILESASTNQTSMYLCASSFRGARLYEQYFGPGTRLTVT.

The V gene is TRBV28, the J gene TRBJ2-1; 7 nucleotides match TRBD1. This CDR3 region has 15 residues. With 6 bases clipped from V and 10 bases from J, the junction kept 15 bases outside the gene matches. Germline values: CDR1 MDHEN, CDR2 SYDVKM. DNA for the CDR3: TGTGCCAGCAGCCTCGGAAACCAGGGGGTTGGGGAGCAGTTCTTC. Translated, it gives CASSLGNQGVGEQFF.

The J gene is TRBJ2-2, the V gene TRBV19; D is uncertain. With 5 bases removed from V and 4 bases from J, the gap between germline ends came to 20 bases. Germline CDR1 LNHDA, CDR2 SQIVND (reference sequence). The CDR3 has 17 residues. The CDR3: CASSPLFAASGTGELFF. The DNA for the CDR3 is TGTGCCAGTAGTCCCCTATTTGCGGCCTCGGGCACCGGGGAGCTGTTTTTT.

The chain couples TRBV30 to TRBJ1-5; no definite D call. This CDR3 spans 11 amino acids. CDR1 and CDR2 (germline): GTSNPN, SVGIG (reference sequence). The V end lost 1 base, the J end lost 9 bases, and 7 bases lay between the germline ends. DNA for the CDR3: TGTGCCTGGAGTGCCTCAGGGCCCCAGCATTTT. This encodes CAWSASGPQHF.

The rearrangement joins TRBV7-9 to TRBJ1-1; D call uncertain. Looked up from germline, CDR1 is SEHNR and CDR2 is FQNEAQ (reference sequence). CDR3 length equals 13 residues. The V and J ends lost 5 bases and 4 bases respectively, with 11 bases between them. Here the CDR3 reads CASSPTTITEAFF. The CDR3 DNA follows: TGTGCCAGCAGCCCTACCACCATCACTGAAGCTTTCTTT. Variable domain in full (rest from reference TRBV7-9 and TRBJ1-1): DTGVSQNPRHKITKRGQNVTFRCDPISEHNRLYWYRQTLGQGPEFLTYFQNEAQLEKSRLLSDRFSAERPKGSFSTLEIQRTEQGDSAMYLCASSPTTITEAFFGQGTRLTVV.

The J gene is TRBJ2-3, the V gene TRBV25-1; 7 positions match TRBD2. The germline gives CDR1 MGHDK, CDR2 SYGVNS. V trimming: 4 bases; J trimming: 7 bases; junction bases outside the gene matches: 17. This CDR3 is 17 amino acids long. The CDR3 reads CASSAVRGGSRTNTQYF. The CDR3, as DNA: TGTGCCAGCAGTGCGGTCCGGGGCGGGAGTCGCACTAATACGCAGTATTTT.

The J gene is TRBJ2-7, the V gene TRBV5-1; unclear D gene. V was cut by 7 bases and J by 0 bases, with 11 bases left in between. Germline V gene lookup returns CDR1 SGHRS and CDR2 YFSETQ. The length of the CDR3 is 13 residues. As DNA, the CDR3 is TGCGCCAGCCGTCCGGCGGACTCCTACGAGCAGTACTTC. It specifies CASRPADSYEQYF.

J is TRBJ1-2 and V is TRBV29-1; tentative D call: TRBD1 (6 bases). Germline V gene sequence: CDR1 SQVTM, CDR2 ANQGSEA. Deletions cut 6 bases from V and 4 bases from J, with 12 bases between. This CDR3 has 12 amino acids. CDR3 coding DNA: TGCAGCGTCTCCACAGGGAGCTATGGCTACACCTTC. It yields the protein CSVSTGSYGYTF.

The CDR3 coding sequence is TGTGCCACCAGCAGAGGAAAGGGTGTGATAGCGGGCGAGCAGTACTTC. Protein sequence: CATSRGKGVIAGEQYF. The chain employs TRBV15 and TRBJ2-7; 7 nucleotides agree with TRBD2. CDR3 length: 16 amino acids. The V and J ends lost 1 base and 6 bases, in that order; junction bases with no gene match: 12. The germline V gene has CDR1 LNHNV and CDR2 YYDKDF (reference sequence).

This clone turned up a few times. The J gene is TRBJ2-2, the V gene TRBV2; TRBD2 aligns across 9 bases. From germline, CDR1 is SNHLY and CDR2 FYNNEI. V trimming: 7 bases; J trimming: 6 bases; junction bases outside the gene matches: 15. The CDR3 has 17 residues. The CDR3 DNA sequence: TGTGCCAGCACCGAGGGAATAGCGGGAGAAAGGGCCGGGGAGCTGTTTTTT. As protein: CASTEGIAGERAGELFF.

The rearrangement links TRBV6-1 to TRBJ2-2; 8 bases fit TRBD1. V was pared by 6 bases and J by 3 bases, with 3 bases of the junction left unmatched. Germline V gene lookup returns CDR1 MNHNS and CDR2 SASEGT. The CDR3 sequence is 14 residues long. This CDR3 is CASRLGQDTGELFF. The CDR3 bases are TGTGCCAGCAGATTGGGACAGGACACCGGGGAGCTGTTTTTT.

This clone occurred a few times. The CDR3 spells CASQGDGNTIYF. The CDR3 nucleotides read TGTGCCAGCCAGGGGGACGGAAACACCATATATTTT. The chain uses TRBV6-5 and TRBJ1-3; 7 bases fit TRBD1. V was clipped by 8 bases and J by 4 bases; unmatched bases: 2. The CDR3 runs to 12 residues. Germline lookup yields CDR1 MNHEY and CDR2 SVGAGI.

This sequence joins TRBV7-2 and TRBJ2-7, with TRBD2 matching over 9 bases. From germline, CDR1 is SGHTA and CDR2 FQGNSA. J lost 4 bases, V lost 8 bases, and 12 bases had no gene match. The CDR3 sequence is 15 residues long. In DNA form, the CDR3 reads TGTGCCAGCGGAAAAGCGGGAGGCACCGCGTACGAGCAGTACTTC. Amino acids: CASGKAGGTAYEQYF. The complete variable domain, with remaining parts taken from reference TRBV7-2 and TRBJ2-7, reads GAGVSQSPSNKVTEKGKDVELRCDPISGHTALYWYRQSLGQGLEFLIYFQGNSAPDKSGLPSDRFSAERTGGSVSTLTIQRTQQEDSAVYLCASGKAGGTAYEQYFGPGTRLTVT.

This clone was seen just once. CDR3 sequence: CASSQDARGGTEAFF. In nucleotides, the CDR3 is TGCGCCAGCAGCCAAGACGCCAGGGGCGGCACTGAAGCTTTCTTT. The chain joins TRBV4-3 to TRBJ1-1; a weak D match, TRBD1 (6 bases). There are 15 residues in the CDR3. Germline V gene data show CDR1 as LGHNA and CDR2 as YSLEER. V lost 0 bases, J lost 4 bases, and 12 bases lay in between.

DNA of the CDR3: TGTGCCAGCAGAACAGGCGGGATAATCTACGAGCAGTACTTC. As protein: CASRTGGIIYEQYF. This chain connects TRBV2 to TRBJ2-7; maybe TRBD2 (6 bases). V was pared by 6 bases and J by 3 bases, with 15 bases between. The CDR3 is 14 amino acids. Germline CDR1 and CDR2: SNHLY and FYNNEI.

This clone turned up a few times. The rearrangement uses TRBV20-1 and TRBJ2-7; possible D gene TRBD1, 5 bases. CDR1 and CDR2 from the germline V gene are DFQATT and SNEGSKA (reference sequence). This CDR3 spans 10 amino acids. V dropped 6 bases and J dropped 5 bases, with 8 bases sitting between them. This CDR3 reads CSATRDEQYF. The CDR3 DNA reads as TGCAGTGCCACCAGGGACGAGCAGTACTTC.

This clone was observed a single time. In DNA form, the CDR3 reads TGTGCCAGCAGTTACTTCGGGACAGGTAACGACGAGCAGTACTTC. It is translated as CASSYFGTGNDEQYF. The chain uses TRBV6-6 and TRBJ2-7; 8 bases line up with TRBD1. Germline V CDR1 and CDR2: MNHNY, SVGAGI (reference sequence). The junction had 7 bases not matched to a gene; V was cut back by 1 base and J by 5 bases. The CDR3 sequence is 15 residues long.

V gene TRBV6-5 combines with J gene TRBJ2-1; 9 bases match TRBD1. The V segment lost 6 bases and the J segment 8 bases; nucleotides outside the gene matches: 5. Germline-derived CDR1 and CDR2 are MNHEY and SVGAGI. The CDR3 consists of 13 residues. The CDR3 loop is CASRKTGGDEQFF. The CDR3 DNA reads as TGTGCCAGCAGGAAGACAGGGGGGGATGAGCAGTTCTTC.

The rearrangement links TRBV7-9 to TRBJ2-7, with D possibly being TRBD2 (6 bases). This CDR3 has 14 residues. Trimming left V 5 bases short and J 5 bases short, with 16 bases between. Germline loops: CDR1 SEHNR, CDR2 FQNEAQ (reference sequence). The CDR3 reads CASSPGTPRDEQYF. In DNA, the CDR3 is TGTGCCAGCAGCCCTGGGACTCCGAGGGACGAGCAGTACTTC.

This sequence joins TRBV11-3 and TRBJ2-3; D not certain. In germline, CDR1 is SGHNT, CDR2 YENEEA. With 3 bases removed from V and 4 bases from J, the gap between germline ends came to 11 bases. The CDR3 sequence is 14 residues long. The CDR3: CASSFHRGADTQYF. For the CDR3, the DNA is TGTGCCAGCAGCTTTCACCGCGGCGCAGATACGCAGTATTTT.

This clone was counted between two and nine times. The V call is TRBV19, the J call TRBJ2-4; perhaps TRBD1 as D (5 bases). The germline gives CDR1 LNHDA, CDR2 SQIVND (reference sequence). The CDR3 length is 13 residues. Deletions cut 6 bases from V and 8 bases from J, with 14 bases between. CDR3 sequence reads: CASRGKTRDIQYF. Here the CDR3 DNA reads TGTGCCAGTAGGGGCAAAACCAGGGACATTCAGTACTTC.

The chain employs TRBV7-3 and TRBJ2-1, with 7 bases aligning to TRBD2. Germline CDR1 and CDR2: SGHTA and FQGTGA. V gave up 2 bases and J gave up 4 bases; unmatched junction bases: 5. The CDR3 contains 15 residues. CDR3 loop: CASSLGEGPYNEQFF. CDR3 sequence (DNA): TGTGCCAGCAGCTTAGGGGAGGGCCCTTACAATGAGCAGTTCTTC.

This chain uses TRBV28 with TRBJ1-4; D call uncertain. Trimming pared 6 bases from V and 2 bases from J, leaving 13 bases between. CDR1 is MDHEN and CDR2 is SYDVKM in the germline V gene. The CDR3 spans 15 residues. The CDR3, as DNA: TGTGCCAGCAGCTACAGAGGGATCACTAATGAAAAACTGTTTTTT. Protein sequence: CASSYRGITNEKLFF.